The present T cell receptor beta chain was sequenced within a study of OX40 agonist ivuxolimab in advanced cancers. About the investigation overall: Ivuxolimab was a fully human IgG2 agonistic monoclonal antibody targeting the costimulatory receptor OX40 (CD134). Intravenous ivuxolimab was administered to patients every 2 weeks at six dose levels: 0.01, 0.1, 0.3, 1.5, 3 and 10 mg/kg. Among the approximately 50 dose-escalation patients, about 20 had hepatocellular carcinoma, about 15 melanoma, 9 renal cell carcinoma and 9 head and neck cancer. In the dose-escalation cohort, over 65% of patients were male, and the mean age was around 60 years, with a range of roughly 23 to 85. Prior anti-PD-1, anti-PD-L1 or anti-CTLA-4 therapy was permitted, and approximately 42% of dose-escalation patients had received checkpoint inhibitors. Partial responses were achieved by three dose-escalation patients, of whom one had hepatocellular carcinoma and two had cutaneous melanoma. The point of sequencing TCRbeta in the periphery was to test whether ivuxolimab changed TCR sequence diversity and drove clonal T-cell expansion. The paper covers the monotherapy dose-escalation part of the phase I ivuxolimab trial, which included N = 52 patients. The paper's findings and limits, for the study overall: The antigen specificity of the peripheral T cells that underwent clonal expansion was not determined. At doses of 0.1 to 3.0 mg/kg, clonal expansion of both CD4+ and CD8+ T cells in blood was seen between baseline and week 6. In the 0.1-3.0 mg/kg groups, partial responders had among the lowest normalized peripheral clonal expansion, particularly in CD8+ T cells. After ivuxolimab, CD8+ T cells had more expanded clones than CD4+ T cells on average. Low levels of normalized T-cell clonal expansion were also seen in some patients who did not respond.

The germline V gene (reference sequence) sets CDR1 to SEHNR and CDR2 to FQNEAQ. Counted from cysteine to phenylalanine, this CDR3 has 18 amino acids. Only the CDR3 region is kept as DNA, spanning 54 bases read in frame from base 1. V is cut back by 1 base and J by 2 bases, with 5 bases in the junction unmatched. The trial excluded patients who had a history of autoimmune disease or who were on systemic immunosuppression. In every dose cohort, peripheral blood was drawn for TCR sequencing at baseline, cycle 4 day 1, and cycle 7 day 1. The samples were drawn from a first-in-human, open-label, multicenter phase I dose-escalation trial of ivuxolimab. Adults with locally advanced or metastatic melanoma, renal cell, hepatocellular, or head and neck squamous cell carcinoma were enrolled in the trial. CD4+ and CD8+ T cells were sorted separately from peripheral blood before TCR sequencing. Details on this clone: The target of this receptor is not known. Base qualities are not at hand, and no much larger clone is one base apart.

Genomic DNA was isolated from the sorted cells so that the TCRbeta CDR3 region could be sequenced. TCRbeta CDR3 regions were sequenced using the immunoSEQ Assay. TCRdb limited this immuneACCESS table to in-frame rearrangements with V and J called. A share of clones is missing; checked studies link under half to unresolved V genes, and the rest is unexplained. Across this sample there are 70,000 or so clones, with roughly 84% seen only once. 5% to 6.5% of the sample belongs to the ten largest clones. The chain was built from TRBV7-9 and TRBJ2-3; the central 14 bases match TRBD2. The source is an adult with an advanced solid tumor such as melanoma, head and neck, liver or kidney cancer. The source was CD4+ or CD8+ T cells sorted from blood, collected in a trial of the OX40 agonist ivuxolimab. The sequenced DNA is TGTGCCAGCAGCTTAGGACTAGCGGGGGGGCTTGTCACAGATACGCAGTATTTT. This encodes CASSLGLAGGLVTDTQYF.